This T cell receptor (beta chain) was found in a study of T cell changes during pregnancy in multiple sclerosis. Sequencing used immunoSEQ multiplex PCR; TCRdb keeps in-frame clones, though not all of them. The sample holds tens of thousands of clones; roughly 93% are singletons and the top ten take 3% to 4.5%. The germline V gene has CDR1 SGHNT and CDR2 YYREEE (reference sequence). Trimming took 1 base from V and 1 from J, leaving 11 bases between them. The CDR3 is made up of 15 amino acids. This chain joins TRBV5-4 and TRBJ1-1; no clear D gene. This specimen was CD8+ T cells from peripheral blood mononuclear cells, taken in the second trimester of pregnancy. This clonotype originated in a female donor with multiple sclerosis, enrolled in a pregnancy study. In DNA, the CDR3 is TGTGCCAGCAGCTTGTTGGAGGGAAGGAACACTGAAGCTTTCTTT. It codes for CASSLLEGRNTEAFF.